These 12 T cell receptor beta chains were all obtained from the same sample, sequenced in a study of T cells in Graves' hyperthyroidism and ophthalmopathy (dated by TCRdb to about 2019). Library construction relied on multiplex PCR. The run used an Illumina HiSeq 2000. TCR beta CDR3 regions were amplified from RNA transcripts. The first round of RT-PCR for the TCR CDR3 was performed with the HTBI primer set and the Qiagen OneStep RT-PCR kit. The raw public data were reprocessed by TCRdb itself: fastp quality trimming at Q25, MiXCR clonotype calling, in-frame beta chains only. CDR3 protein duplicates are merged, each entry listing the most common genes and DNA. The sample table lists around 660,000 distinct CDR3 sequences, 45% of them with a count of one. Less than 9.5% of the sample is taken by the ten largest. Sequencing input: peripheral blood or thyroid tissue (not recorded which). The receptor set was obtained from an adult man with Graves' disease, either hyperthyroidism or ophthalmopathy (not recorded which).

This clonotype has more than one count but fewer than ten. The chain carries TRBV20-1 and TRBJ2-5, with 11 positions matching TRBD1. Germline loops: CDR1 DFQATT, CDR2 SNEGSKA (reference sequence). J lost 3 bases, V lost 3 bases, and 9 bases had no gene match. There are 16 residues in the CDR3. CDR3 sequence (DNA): TGCAGTGCTAGCCCGGACAGGGGGCGACGGGAAGAGACCCAGTACTTC. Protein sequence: CSASPDRGRREETQYF.

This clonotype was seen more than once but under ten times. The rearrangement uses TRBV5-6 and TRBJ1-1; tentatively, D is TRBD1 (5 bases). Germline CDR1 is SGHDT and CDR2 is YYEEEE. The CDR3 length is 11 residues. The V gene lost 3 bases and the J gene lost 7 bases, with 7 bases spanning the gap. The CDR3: CASSWDREAFF. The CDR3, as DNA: TGTGCCAGCAGCTGGGACCGTGAAGCTTTCTTT.

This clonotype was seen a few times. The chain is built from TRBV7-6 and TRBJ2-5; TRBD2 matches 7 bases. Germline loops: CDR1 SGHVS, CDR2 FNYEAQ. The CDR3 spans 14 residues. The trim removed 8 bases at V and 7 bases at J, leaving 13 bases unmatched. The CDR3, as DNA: TGTGCCAGCCGGTTGGGGGGGTCGGGCGGGACCCAGTACTTC. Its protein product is CASRLGGSGGTQYF. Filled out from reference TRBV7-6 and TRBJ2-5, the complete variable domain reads GAGVSQSPRYKVTKRGQDVALRCDPISGHVSLYWYRQALGQGPEFLTYFNYEAQQDKSGLPNDRFSAERPEGSISTLTIQRTEQRDSAMYRCASRLGGSGGTQYFGPGTRLLVL.

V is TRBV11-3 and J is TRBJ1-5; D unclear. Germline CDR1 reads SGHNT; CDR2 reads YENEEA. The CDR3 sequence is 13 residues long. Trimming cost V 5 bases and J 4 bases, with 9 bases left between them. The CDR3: CASSRGENQPQHF. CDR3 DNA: TGTGCCAGCAGCCGGGGAGAAAATCAGCCCCAGCATTTT.

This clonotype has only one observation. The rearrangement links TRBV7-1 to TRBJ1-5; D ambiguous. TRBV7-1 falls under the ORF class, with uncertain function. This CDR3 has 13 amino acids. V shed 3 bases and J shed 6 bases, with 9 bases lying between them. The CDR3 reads CASSSTAGQPQHF. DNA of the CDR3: TGTGCCAGCAGCTCCACCGCGGGTCAGCCCCAGCATTTT.

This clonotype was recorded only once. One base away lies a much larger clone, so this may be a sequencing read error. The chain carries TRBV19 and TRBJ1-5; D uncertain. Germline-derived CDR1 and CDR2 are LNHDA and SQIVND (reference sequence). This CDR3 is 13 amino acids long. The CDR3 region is CASREYSNQPQRF. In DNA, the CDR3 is TGTGCCAGTAGGGAGTATAGCAATCAGCCCCAGCGTTTT.

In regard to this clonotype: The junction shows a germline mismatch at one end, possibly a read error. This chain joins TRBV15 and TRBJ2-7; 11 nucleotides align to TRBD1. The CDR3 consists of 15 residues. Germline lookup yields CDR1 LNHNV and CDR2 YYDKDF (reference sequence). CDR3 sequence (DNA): TGTGCCATCAGCACCGGGACAGGGGGCTCCTACGAGCAGTACTTC. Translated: CAISTGTGGSYEQYF.

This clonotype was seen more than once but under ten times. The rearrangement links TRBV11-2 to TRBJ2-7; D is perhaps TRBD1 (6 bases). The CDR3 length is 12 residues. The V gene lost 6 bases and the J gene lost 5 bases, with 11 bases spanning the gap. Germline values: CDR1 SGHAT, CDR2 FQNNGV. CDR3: CASSQGPHEQYF. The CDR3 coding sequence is TGTGCCAGCAGTCAGGGGCCCCACGAGCAGTACTTC.

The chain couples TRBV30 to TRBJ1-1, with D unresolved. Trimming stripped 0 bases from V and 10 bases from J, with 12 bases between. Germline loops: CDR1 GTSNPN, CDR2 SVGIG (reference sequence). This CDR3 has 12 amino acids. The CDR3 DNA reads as TGTGCCTGGAGTGTACGCAGGTCGGGAGCTTTCTTT. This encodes CAWSVRRSGAFF.

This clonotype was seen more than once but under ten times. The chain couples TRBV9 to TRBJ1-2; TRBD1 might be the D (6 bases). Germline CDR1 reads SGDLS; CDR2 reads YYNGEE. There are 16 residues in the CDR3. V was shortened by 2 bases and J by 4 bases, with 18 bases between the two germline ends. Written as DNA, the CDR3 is TGTGCCAGCAGCGTGTCCGGGACAACCCCCGTCTATGGCTACACCTTC. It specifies CASSVSGTTPVYGYTF.

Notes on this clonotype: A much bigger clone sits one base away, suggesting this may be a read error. This CDR3 is CATEGRRVYEQYF. The CDR3 region has the DNA TGTGCCACCGAAGGCCGGAGAGTATACGAGCAGTACTTC. The V call is TRBV24-1, the J call TRBJ2-7; D is unresolved. Germline V CDR1 and CDR2: KGHDR, SFDVKD. The germline V and J ends were trimmed by 9 bases and 4 bases, with 15 bases remaining between them. This CDR3 spans 13 amino acids.

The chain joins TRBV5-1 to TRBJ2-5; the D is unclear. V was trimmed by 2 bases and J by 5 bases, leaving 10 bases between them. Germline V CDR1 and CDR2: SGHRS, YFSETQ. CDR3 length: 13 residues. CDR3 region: CASSLPATETQYF. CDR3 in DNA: TGCGCCAGCAGCTTACCGGCCACGGAGACCCAGTACTTC.